The TCR beta chain described here comes from a study of shared clonotypes between healthy human individuals. Some clones are missing from TCRdb's copy, which holds only in-frame ones; the method was immunoSEQ multiplex PCR. The sample lists roughly 2.6 million clones, approximately 92% occurring once. Findings and caveats of the study: Clonotypes that were shared across a handful of donors made up approximately 5% of naive CD4 clonotypes.

Germline loops: CDR1 SGDLS, CDR2 YYNGEE. The CDR3 runs 18 residues. V lost 4 bases to trimming and J lost 4 bases; unmatched junction nucleotides: 17. Details on this clone: Its antigen is as yet unknown.

Sequencing was carried out using naive CD4+ T cells sorted from blood. Specified subset: CD45RA+ positively selected. V usage is TRBV9 and J usage is TRBJ1-2; TRBD1 agrees at 9 bases. The TCR comes from a man younger than 35 in good health. CDR3 in DNA: TGTGCCAGCAGCCCAACCTCCGGGACAGGGTCCCTTAGCTATGGCTACACCTTC. This encodes CASSPTSGTGSLSYGYTF.